This entry lists 22 T cell receptor beta chains sequenced from one sample in a study of blood T cell repertoires in COVID-19. The method was immunoSEQ multiplex PCR; TCRdb's version includes in-frame clones alone and lacks a portion of them. This sample has about 91,000 clones, with about 80% found just once. The sequencing input was peripheral blood. The receptors derive from a man between 65 and 85 years old with acute or convalescent COVID-19.

V gene TRBV7-8 combines with J gene TRBJ2-3; 9 nucleotides align to TRBD2. This CDR3 is 13 amino acids long. Per the germline V gene, CDR1 is SGHVS and CDR2 is FQNEAQ. CDR3 sequence reads: CAGGGGATDTQYF. Here the CDR3 DNA reads TGTGCTGGGGGCGGGGGGGCCACAGATACGCAGTATTTT.

This chain uses TRBV4-1 with TRBJ2-7; possible D gene TRBD2, 6 bases. The length of the CDR3 is 14 residues. V was clipped by 0 bases and J by 0 bases, with 6 bases between them. CDR1 and CDR2 (germline): MGHRA, YSYEKL. The chain's CDR3 is CASSQELASYEQYF. CDR3 bases: TGCGCCAGCAGCCAAGAACTAGCCTCCTACGAGCAGTACTTC.

V gene TRBV5-4 combines with J gene TRBJ2-7, with 7 bases lining up with TRBD1. Germline V gene sequence: CDR1 SGHNT, CDR2 YYREEE (reference sequence). The V segment lost 4 bases and the J segment 4 bases; nucleotides outside the gene matches: 5. This CDR3 region has 13 residues. CDR3 protein: CASSMAGGYEQYF. Written as DNA, the CDR3 is TGTGCCAGCAGCATGGCAGGGGGATACGAGCAGTACTTC.

V usage is TRBV5-1 and J usage is TRBJ2-5; 7 nucleotides agree with TRBD1. The CDR3 has 16 amino acids. Germline CDR1 is SGHRS and CDR2 is YFSETQ. Losses at the gene ends were 7 bases for V and 4 bases for J; bases not matched to a gene: 16. CDR3 nucleotide sequence: TGCGCCAGCGCCTCTGCCTCCGTCGCAGGGGGAGAGACCCAGTACTTC. This encodes CASASASVAGGETQYF.

The chain has TRBV12-3 or TRBV12-4 and TRBJ1-2; D remains ambiguous. Trimming left V 2 bases short and J 6 bases short, with 10 bases between. This CDR3 spans 13 amino acids. CDR3 residues: CASSLTSGDGYTF. The CDR3 coding sequence is TGTGCCAGCAGTTTAACCTCCGGGGATGGCTACACCTTC.

The genes are TRBV11-3 and TRBJ2-2, with 11 bases matching TRBD2. This CDR3 spans 17 amino acids. From germline, CDR1 is SGHNT and CDR2 YENEEA. Germline trimming cut 1 base from V and 3 bases from J; bases unmatched to any gene: 4. CDR3 nucleotides: TGTGCCAGCAGCTTAGGGGGGACTAGCGGATACACCGGGGAGCTGTTTTTT. Translation gives CASSLGGTSGYTGELFF.

This clone was recorded only once. The chain is built from TRBV28 and TRBJ2-7, with 7 bases fitting TRBD1. V was clipped by 10 bases and J by 4 bases; unmatched bases: 7. This CDR3 has 12 residues. Looked up from germline, CDR1 is MDHEN and CDR2 is SYDVKM. CDR3 region: CATKGARYEQYF. The CDR3 DNA reads TGTGCCACTAAGGGGGCCCGATACGAGCAGTACTTC. The entire variable domain, with the rest obtained from reference TRBV28 and TRBJ2-7, is as follows: DVKVTQSSRYLVKRTGEKVFLECVQDMDHENMFWYRQDPGLGLRLIYFSYDVKMKEKGDIPEGYSVSREKKERFSLILESASTNQTSMYLCATKGARYEQYFGPGTRLTVT.

The chain is built from TRBV27 and TRBJ1-5, with 12 bases lining up with TRBD1. Per germline, CDR1 MNHEY and CDR2 SMNVEV (reference sequence). This CDR3 region has 15 residues. V lost 3 bases to trimming and J lost 5 bases; unmatched junction nucleotides: 2. CDR3 protein: CASSFGTGGDQPQHF. The CDR3 region has the DNA TGTGCCAGCAGTTTCGGGACAGGGGGCGATCAGCCCCAGCATTTT.

The J gene is TRBJ2-1, the V gene TRBV5-1; TRBD2 aligns across 14 bases. V lost 0 bases, J lost 5 bases, and 1 base stayed unmatched. The CDR3 length is 16 residues. CDR1 and CDR2 (germline): SGHRS, YFSETQ. The chain's CDR3 is CASSLGTSGGNNEQFF. In DNA, the CDR3 is TGCGCCAGCAGCTTGGGGACTAGCGGGGGGAACAATGAGCAGTTCTTC.

This chain joins TRBV29-1 and TRBJ1-4; D is uncertain. This CDR3 has 13 amino acids. Trimming took 6 bases from V and 8 from J, leaving 16 bases between them. The V gene's germline CDR1 is SQVTM and CDR2 ANQGSEA. The CDR3 loop is CSVVINPQEKLFF. The CDR3 DNA follows: TGCAGCGTGGTCATAAACCCTCAGGAAAAACTGTTTTTT.

This clone was observed at least ten times. V and J are TRBV5-1 and TRBJ1-6; D gene unclear. This CDR3 region has 15 residues. CDR1 and CDR2 from the germline V gene are SGHRS and YFSETQ. Trimming stripped 1 base from V and 0 bases from J, with 5 bases between. The CDR3 loop is CASSLSSSYNSPLHF. CDR3 sequence (DNA): TGCGCCAGCAGCTTGTCTAGCTCCTATAATTCACCCCTCCACTTT. The full variable domain, in which reference TRBV5-1 and TRBJ1-6 provide the parts outside the CDR3, is KAGVTQTPRYLIKTRGQQVTLSCSPISGHRSVSWYQQTPGQGLQFLFEYFSETQRNKGNFPGRFSGRQFSNSRSEMNVSTLELGDSALYLCASSLSSSYNSPLHFGNGTRLTVT.

The rearrangement joins TRBV19 to TRBJ1-1; D gene ambiguous. V lost 8 bases and J lost 3, with 13 bases in between. The germline CDR1 and CDR2 sequences are LNHDA and SQIVND (reference sequence). The CDR3 covers 13 residues. Here the CDR3 DNA reads TGTGCCAGTGGGCCGAGGGCGGACACTGAAGCTTTCTTT. Protein product: CASGPRADTEAFF.

This CDR3 reads CASSPYRDTEAFF. Here the CDR3 DNA reads TGTGCCAGCAGCCCTTACAGGGACACTGAAGCTTTCTTT. This sequence joins TRBV12-3 or TRBV12-4 and TRBJ1-1; tentative D call: TRBD1 (6 bases). V was shortened by 6 bases and J by 3 bases, with 11 bases between the two germline ends. This CDR3 is built from 13 residues.

The chain uses TRBV12-3 or TRBV12-4 and TRBJ1-1; D uncertain. V was clipped by 3 bases and J by 4 bases, with 3 bases between them. The CDR3 runs to 11 residues. The CDR3 coding sequence is TGTGCCAGCAGTTTCAGCACTGAAGCTTTCTTT. Translation gives CASSFSTEAFF.

The gene calls are TRBV7-9 and TRBJ2-5; 9 nucleotides align to TRBD1. CDR1 and CDR2 (germline): SEHNR, FQNEAQ (reference sequence). The CDR3 covers 15 residues. Trimming took 1 base from V and 4 from J; bases not matched to a gene: 4. The CDR3 nucleotides are TGTGCCAGCAGCTTAGGGACAGGGGTGGCAGAGACCCAGTACTTC. This translates into CASSLGTGVAETQYF.

As regards this clone: Other DNA sequences from this sample encode an identical CDR3 as well. The chain uses TRBV20-1 and TRBJ1-5; TRBD1 matches at 9 bases. The CDR3 runs 13 residues. V lost 3 bases and J lost 6; bases outside the gene matches: 3. Per germline, CDR1 DFQATT and CDR2 SNEGSKA (reference sequence). The CDR3 coding sequence is TGCAGTGCTAGTCTGGGACAGGGTCAGCCCCAGCATTTT. Encoded protein: CSASLGQGQPQHF.

Details on this clone: The limits of the CDR3 on the DNA are not certain, so only TCRdb's listed CDR3 is given. The chain has TRBV21-1 and TRBJ2-7; the table's D call of TRBD1 was not tested on the DNA. TRBV21-1 is reported as a pseudogene. The CDR3 has 15 residues if both end residues are counted. The CDR3 loop reads CASSKVGRGNHEQYV.

In this sample, this clone turned up many times. V usage is TRBV2 and J usage is TRBJ2-1; D is perhaps TRBD1 (6 bases). CDR1 SNHLY and CDR2 FYNNEI come from the germline V gene. This CDR3 comprises 13 residues. Trimming removed 9 bases at V and 9 bases at J, with 18 bases between. CDR3 in amino acids: CASTYMTGLEQFF. As DNA, the CDR3 is TGTGCCAGTACGTATATGACAGGCCTTGAGCAGTTCTTC. The variable domain in full, completed from reference TRBV2 and TRBJ2-1, reads EPEVTQTPSHQVTQMGQEVILRCVPISNHLYFYWYRQILGQKVEFLVSFYNNEISEKSEIFDDQFSVERPDGSNFTLKIRSTKLEDSAMYFCASTYMTGLEQFFGPGTRLTVL.

V is TRBV5-1 and J is TRBJ1-1; D gene uncertain. Germline CDR1 is SGHRS and CDR2 is YFSETQ. The CDR3 has 14 residues. The V end lost 2 bases, the J end lost 0 bases, and 8 bases lay between the germline ends. In DNA form, the CDR3 reads TGCGCCAGCAGCTTAGGAGGACTGAACACTGAAGCTTTCTTT. This sequence encodes CASSLGGLNTEAFF.

This chain links TRBV5-1 with TRBJ2-7, with D unclear. CDR3 length equals 16 residues. Deletions cut 1 base from V and 3 bases from J, with 17 bases between. Germline CDR1 and CDR2: SGHRS and YFSETQ. The CDR3 DNA sequence: TGCGCCAGCAGCTTGTGGCCGGCCGGTGGCGGCTACGAGCAGTACTTC. Translated, it gives CASSLWPAGGGYEQYF.

This clone has a handful of counts. The chain joins TRBV7-6 to TRBJ2-2; D possibly corresponds to TRBD2 (6 bases). Trimming pared 3 bases from V and 5 bases from J, leaving 13 bases between. The CDR3 consists of 15 residues. Germline CDR1 reads SGHVS; CDR2 reads FNYEAQ. The CDR3, as DNA: TGTGCCAGCAGCTTGTGGCCGGGGAGGACCGGGGAGCTGTTTTTT. Residues: CASSLWPGRTGELFF.

The chain has TRBV4-1 and TRBJ2-7; 7 bases map to TRBD2. V shed 0 bases and J 7 bases; nucleotides not matched to a gene: 9. Germline assignment: CDR1 MGHRA and CDR2 YSYEKL. This CDR3 is 15 amino acids long. The CDR3 loop reads CASSQDLAGAREQYF. As DNA, the CDR3 is TGCGCCAGCAGCCAAGATCTGGCGGGAGCAAGGGAGCAGTACTTC.